This T cell receptor beta chain was sequenced for a study of OX40 agonist ivuxolimab in advanced cancers. Study information: Given to patients was ivuxolimab, an agonistic anti-OX40 (CD134) antibody.

Here immunoSEQ multiplex PCR was the method, and the copy in TCRdb shows in-frame clones only, minus some. The sample includes approximately 99,000 clones, about nine tenths of them seen just once. Only a few counts were recorded for this clone. Its specificity is unknown. Findings and caveats of the study: The CD4+ and CD8+ T cells in the blood had expanded clonally by week 6 at 0.1 to 3.0 mg/kg.

Patients with autoimmune history or systemic immunosuppression were excluded. The study sampled blood at baseline, cycle 4 day 1, and cycle 7 day 1. V trimming: 2 bases; J trimming: 9 bases; junction bases outside the gene matches: 6. Germline CDR1 reads LGHNA; CDR2 reads YNFKEQ. This CDR3 has 15 amino acids. This TCR was recovered from an adult with an advanced solid tumor such as melanoma, head and neck, liver or kidney cancer. The chain uses TRBV4-2 and TRBJ2-1; 11 bases map to TRBD2. The source was CD4+ or CD8+ T cells sorted from blood, collected in a trial of the OX40 agonist ivuxolimab. Here the CDR3 DNA reads TGTGCCAGCAGCCAACTTAGCGGGGGGGCCGCTGAGCAGTTCTTC. It codes for CASSQLSGGAAEQFF.